Only a few counts were recorded for the clone carrying this TCR beta chain. The study isolated at least 6.5 million PBMCs from each sample. The CDR3 totals 15 residues. Germline assignment: CDR1 SGHTA and CDR2 FQGNSA. V shed 3 bases and J shed 0 bases, with 10 bases lying between them. These data originate in a study of blood T cells in healthy people across ages. The authors ran a second PCR of about 7 to 12 cycles using a sample-barcoded 5' primer and a J-beta primer mix. TCRdb reanalysed the 5' RACE reads using MiXCR and keeps one entry per CDR3 protein. The data hold over 700,000 distinct CDR3 sequences, with 25% observed a single time. This sample was shared with a second study, whose subject was T cells of mothers and their children. Turning to that study: Per 15 ul, 1.5 ug of RNA was used, with all extracted RNA going into cDNA synthesis.

The TCR originated in a boy under 18 in good health. The rearrangement joins TRBV7-2 to TRBJ2-3; perhaps D is TRBD1 or TRBD2 (5 bases each). Source material: blood. The CDR3 DNA follows: TGTGCCAGCAGCTTGGGGCCGGGGAGCACAGATACGCAGTATTTT. Amino acids: CASSLGPGSTDTQYF.